This T cell receptor (beta chain) was captured in a study of neoadjuvant anti-PD-1 for oral cavity cancer. General study points: Each response group had just a few patients in TCR analyses.

Comment on this clone: Its antigen is unknown.

Some clones are missing from TCRdb's copy, which holds only in-frame ones; the method was immunoSEQ multiplex PCR. The data hold roughly 15,000 clones, with about four fifths observed a single time. Indicated time point: after neoadjuvant nivolumab, at surgical resection. Analysis of PBMCs was direct, with no culture step. This clonotype was sampled from a person aged 35-79 years with oral cavity squamous cell carcinoma. The sample was PBMCs, taken after nivolumab (anti-PD-1) treatment.

CDR3 sequence reads: CASSLSGRAEGTDTQYF. The CDR3 nucleotides are TGCGCCAGCAGCTTGAGCGGGAGGGCCGAGGGCACAGATACGCAGTATTTT. The rearrangement joins TRBV5-1 to TRBJ2-3; 10 nucleotides agree with TRBD2. Germline trimming cut 1 base from V and 1 base from J; bases unmatched to any gene: 6. CDR1 and CDR2 (germline): SGHRS, YFSETQ. This CDR3 has 17 amino acids.